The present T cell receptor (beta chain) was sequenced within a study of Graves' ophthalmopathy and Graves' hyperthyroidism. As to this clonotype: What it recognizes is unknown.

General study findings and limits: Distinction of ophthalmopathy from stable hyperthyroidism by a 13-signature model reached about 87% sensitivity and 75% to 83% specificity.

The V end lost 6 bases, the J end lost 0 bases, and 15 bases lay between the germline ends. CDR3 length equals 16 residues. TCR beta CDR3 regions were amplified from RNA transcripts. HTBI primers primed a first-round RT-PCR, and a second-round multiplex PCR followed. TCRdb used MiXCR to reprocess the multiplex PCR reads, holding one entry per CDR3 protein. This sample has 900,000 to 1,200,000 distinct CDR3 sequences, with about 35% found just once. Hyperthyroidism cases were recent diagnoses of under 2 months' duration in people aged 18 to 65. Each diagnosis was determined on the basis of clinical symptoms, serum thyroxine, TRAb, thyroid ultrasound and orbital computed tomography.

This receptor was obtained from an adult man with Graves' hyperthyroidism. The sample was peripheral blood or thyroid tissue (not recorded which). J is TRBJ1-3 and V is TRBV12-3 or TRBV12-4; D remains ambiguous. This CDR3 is CASSLGDPASGNTIYF. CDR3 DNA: TGTGCCAGCAGCCTTGGCGACCCGGCCTCTGGAAACACCATATATTTT.